Following are 20 T cell receptor beta chains from one sample sequenced in a study of blood T cells in healthy people across ages. Combining a sample-barcoded 5' primer with a J-beta primer mix, a second PCR ran for roughly 7 to 11 cycles. In TCRdb, the 5' RACE reads were re-called with MiXCR into one record per CDR3 protein. The table has about 780,000 distinct CDR3 sequences, 62% seen once. Sequenced sample: blood. The receptors derive from a man younger than 40 in good health.

The chain is built from TRBV20-1 and TRBJ2-7; D ambiguous. Germline CDR1 is DFQATT and CDR2 is SNEGSKA (reference sequence). The CDR3 spans 11 residues. V lost 4 bases, J lost 1 base, and 5 bases lay in between. This CDR3 is CSAKQSYEQYF. In DNA form, the CDR3 reads TGCAGTGCTAAACAGTCCTACGAGCAGTACTTC.

A few counts support this clonotype. The V call is TRBV6-2 or TRBV6-3, the J call TRBJ1-2; a weak D match, TRBD1 (6 bases). Germline values: CDR1 MNHEY, CDR2 SVGEGT. CDR3 length: 13 amino acids. V lost 8 bases and J 6 bases, leaving 16 bases between the germline ends. The CDR3 DNA follows: TGTGCCAGCGTGGAGGCAGGGGCGAATGGCTACACCTTC. Its protein is CASVEAGANGYTF.

This clonotype was observed a handful of times. This sequence joins TRBV6-2 or TRBV6-3 and TRBJ2-4; 11 bases map to TRBD1. CDR1 is MNHEY and CDR2 is SVGEGT in the germline V gene. V shed 4 bases, J shed 9 bases, and the junction held 5 bases outside the gene matches. The length of the CDR3 is 14 residues. The CDR3 loop is CASSFGQGATIQYF. In DNA form, the CDR3 reads TGTGCCAGCAGTTTTGGACAGGGGGCAACCATTCAGTACTTC.

The V call is TRBV20-1, the J call TRBJ2-3, with 7 nucleotides matching TRBD2. Germline CDR1 is DFQATT and CDR2 is SNEGSKA (reference sequence). This CDR3 comprises 16 residues. The V gene end was trimmed by 0 bases and the J gene end by 6 bases; junction bases not matched to a gene: 12. CDR3 in amino acids: CSARDSREGPRDTQYF. The CDR3 DNA sequence: TGCAGTGCTAGAGATTCCAGGGAGGGCCCGAGGGATACGCAGTATTTT.

The chain carries TRBV28 and TRBJ1-5; D gene uncertain. The CDR3 is 16 residues long. Deletions cut 1 base from V and 5 bases from J, with 15 bases between. CDR1 and CDR2 (germline): MDHEN, SYDVKM. The CDR3 DNA reads as TGTGCCAGCAGTTTATTATACGGGCTTATCGATCAGCCCCAGCATTTT. Translated, it gives CASSLLYGLIDQPQHF.

The chain employs TRBV4-1 and TRBJ2-4, with TRBD2 matching 8 bases. V trimming: 1 base; J trimming: 8 bases; junction bases outside the gene matches: 4. CDR3 length: 14 residues. Germline-derived CDR1 and CDR2 are MGHRA and YSYEKL. The CDR3 sequence: CASSQVSGGYIQYF. The CDR3, as DNA: TGCGCCAGCAGCCAAGTCAGCGGGGGATACATTCAGTACTTC.

Notes on this clonotype: Since the CDR3 does not end with the conserved phenylalanine or tryptophan, this likely comes from a read error. The J gene is TRBJ2-5, the V gene TRBV5-1; D gene unclear. The germline V and J ends were trimmed by 0 bases and 0 bases, with 15 bases remaining between them. CDR3 length equals 17 residues. Germline V gives CDR1 SGHRS, CDR2 YFSETQ. The CDR3 here is CASSLARFSRNQETQYI. The CDR3, as DNA: TGCGCCAGCAGCTTGGCCCGGTTTAGCAGGAACCAAGAGACCCAGTACATC.

The V and J genes are TRBV7-8 and TRBJ2-1, with TRBD1 as a possible D gene (6 bases). The CDR3 covers 14 residues. The V end was cut by 2 bases, the J end by 6 bases, with 11 bases between. Germline CDR1 is SGHVS and CDR2 is FQNEAQ. The CDR3, as DNA: TGTGCCAGCAGCTTACTAACAGGGAGCAATGAGCAGTTCTTC. Its translation: CASSLLTGSNEQFF.

This sequence joins TRBV4-2 and TRBJ2-7, with D perhaps matching TRBD1 or TRBD2 (5 bases each). CDR3 length: 17 amino acids. CDR1 is LGHNA and CDR2 is YNFKEQ in the germline V gene. V lost 0 bases and J 3 bases, leaving 18 bases between the germline ends. CDR3 coding DNA: TGTGCCAGCAGCCAAGATGGACGGGGCATCAGAGGCTACGAGCAGTACTTC. Translation gives CASSQDGRGIRGYEQYF.

The chain employs TRBV6-5 and TRBJ1-6; TRBD1 agrees at 9 bases. This CDR3 has 15 residues. Germline V gene lookup returns CDR1 MNHEY and CDR2 SVGAGI. Germline trimming cut 8 bases from V and 6 bases from J; bases unmatched to any gene: 8. CDR3 in DNA: TGTGCCAGCCACAGGGGGCGCGGTGGTAATTCACCCCTCCACTTT. It is translated as CASHRGRGGNSPLHF.

This clonotype was detected a few times. The chain uses TRBV6-2 or TRBV6-3 and TRBJ2-1, with TRBD2 matching over 10 bases. With V trimmed by 11 bases and J by 0 bases, 10 bases remained unmatched. There are 16 residues in the CDR3. Germline V gene data show CDR1 as MNHEY and CDR2 as SVGEGT. The CDR3 loop reads CASKRGGASSYNEQFF. In DNA, the CDR3 is TGTGCCTCCAAGCGGGGGGGAGCGAGCTCCTACAATGAGCAGTTCTTC.

This chain joins TRBV4-3 and TRBJ1-6; D might be TRBD1 (5 bases). The CDR3 extends over 16 amino acids. V was cut by 0 bases and J by 10 bases, with 16 bases left in between. CDR1 is LGHNA and CDR2 is YSLEER in the germline V gene. The CDR3 sequence is CASSQEWTGRRSPLHF. CDR3 nucleotide sequence: TGCGCCAGCAGCCAAGAGTGGACGGGGCGAAGGTCACCCCTCCACTTT.

The V and J genes are TRBV20-1 and TRBJ2-1; weak D call: TRBD2 (6 bases). V was cut by 5 bases and J by 2 bases, with 16 bases left in between. Germline CDR1 is DFQATT and CDR2 is SNEGSKA (reference sequence). The CDR3 consists of 15 residues. CDR3 region: CSAGVQAGPYNEQFF. CDR3 DNA: TGCAGTGCTGGAGTTCAAGCGGGCCCCTACAATGAGCAGTTCTTC.

CDR3 coding DNA: TGTGCCAGCAGTTTACTAGCGGGGGGCCTCTACGAGCAGTTCTTC. Its protein product is CASSLLAGGLYEQFF. This chain uses TRBV6-5 with TRBJ2-1; 12 bases map to TRBD2. J was trimmed by 10 bases and V by 4 bases; bases with no gene match: 8. The CDR3 is made up of 15 amino acids. Germline-derived CDR1 and CDR2 are MNHEY and SVGAGI.

CDR3 coding DNA: TGCAGTGCTAGAGATTCGGGGACAGGGGGCGCAGATACGCAGTATTTT. It specifies CSARDSGTGGADTQYF. The chain combines TRBV20-1 with TRBJ2-3; 12 positions agree with TRBD1. J lost 4 bases, V lost 0 bases, and 5 bases had no gene match. CDR3 length equals 16 residues. CDR1 DFQATT and CDR2 SNEGSKA come from the germline V gene (reference sequence).

This sequence joins TRBV29-1 and TRBJ2-1; D may match TRBD1 or TRBD2 (6 bases each). The CDR3 length is 12 residues. V lost 6 bases, J lost 8 bases, and 14 bases lay in between. Germline V CDR1 and CDR2: SQVTM, ANQGSEA. CDR3 in amino acids: CSVPMGGYEQFF. As DNA, the CDR3 is TGCAGCGTCCCAATGGGGGGCTATGAGCAGTTCTTC.

In the case of this clonotype: A much larger clonotype is one base distant, so this may be a read error. CDR3 residues: CSASYYNEQFF. CDR3 DNA: TGCAGTGCTAGTTACTACAATGAGCAGTTCTTC. The chain is built from TRBV20-1 and TRBJ2-1, with no clear D. Germline-derived CDR1 and CDR2 are DFQATT and SNEGSKA (reference sequence). The germline V and J ends were trimmed by 3 bases and 3 bases, with 3 bases remaining between them. This CDR3 comprises 11 residues.

V usage is TRBV5-4 and J usage is TRBJ2-7; D is unresolved. Trimming pared 3 bases from V and 3 bases from J, leaving 7 bases between. Per the germline V gene, CDR1 is SGHNT and CDR2 is YYREEE (reference sequence). CDR3 length: 12 amino acids. The DNA of the CDR3 is TGTGCCAGCAGCTCAGAGTTCTACGAGCAGTACTTC. Its translation is CASSSEFYEQYF. The variable domain in full, completed from reference TRBV5-4 and TRBJ2-7, reads ETGVTQSPTHLIKTRGQQVTLRCSSQSGHNTVSWYQQALGQGPQFIFQYYREEENGRGNFPPRFSGLQFPNYSSELNVNALELDDSALYLCASSSEFYEQYFGPGTRLTVT.

This clonotype turned up a few times. Its ends do not fully match the called genes, so a read error is possible. The chain is built from TRBV2 and TRBJ1-6; D not certain. The CDR3 totals 13 residues. Germline V gene lookup returns CDR1 SNHLY and CDR2 FYNNEI. CDR3 sequence reads: CASLASANSPLHF. The DNA for the CDR3 is TGCGCCAGCTTGGCCAGTGCTAATTCACCCCTCCACTTT.

This CDR3 reads CSVVLAGAETQYF. CDR3 DNA sequence: TGCAGCGTTGTGCTAGCGGGGGCAGAGACCCAGTACTTC. The chain links TRBV29-1 to TRBJ2-5, with TRBD2 matching over 10 bases. The CDR3 extends over 13 amino acids. Trimming took 4 bases from V and 4 from J; bases not matched to a gene: 3. Germline V gives CDR1 SQVTM, CDR2 ANQGSEA.